Listed here are 22 T cell receptor beta chains from one sample, sequenced in a study of cytomegalovirus exposure and HLA in healthy donors. The primer mix had 60 Vbeta and 13 Jbeta primers. Clones were read by immunoSEQ multiplex PCR, and TCRdb kept only the in-frame ones, dropping some. Found here are around 120,000 clones, around three quarters of them singletons; the top ten hold around 3.5%. The sample consisted of PBMCs. The receptors stem from a human donor in good health.

The gene calls are TRBV28 and TRBJ2-7; TRBD2 aligns across 14 bases. Germline V gene lookup returns CDR1 MDHEN and CDR2 SYDVKM. The length of the CDR3 is 18 residues. V trimming: 4 bases; J trimming: 0 bases; junction bases outside the gene matches: 8. CDR3 in DNA: TGTGCCAGCAGTTCGGGACTAGCGGGAGCCCTTAACTCCTACGAGCAGTACTTC. As protein: CASSSGLAGALNSYEQYF.

The rearrangement uses TRBV7-9 and TRBJ1-1; 9 nucleotides align to TRBD1. Germline values: CDR1 SEHNR, CDR2 FQNEAQ (reference sequence). The CDR3 extends over 15 amino acids. Trimming cost V 4 bases and J 3 bases; bases outside gene matches: 6. CDR3 protein: CASSSRTGVDTEAFF. In DNA, the CDR3 is TGTGCCAGCAGCTCCAGGACAGGGGTCGACACTGAAGCTTTCTTT.

The chain links TRBV27 to TRBJ1-1, with a weak D call TRBD1 (6 bases). This CDR3 is 14 amino acids long. The germline V gene has CDR1 MNHEY and CDR2 SMNVEV (reference sequence). V lost 3 bases and J 0 bases, leaving 8 bases between the germline ends. The CDR3 sequence: CASSFDRLNTEAFF. The CDR3 nucleotides read TGTGCCAGCAGTTTTGACAGGCTGAACACTGAAGCTTTCTTT.

This clone occurred a few times. For the CDR3, the DNA is TGTGCCAGCAGCGTATCGGTCAATCAGCCCCAGCATTTT. This translates into CASSVSVNQPQHF. V usage is TRBV9 and J usage is TRBJ1-5; D is uncertain. Deletions cut 1 base from V and 3 bases from J, with 5 bases between. Germline V CDR1 and CDR2: SGDLS, YYNGEE. The CDR3 is 13 residues long.

The rearrangement joins TRBV27 to TRBJ2-7; D perhaps matches TRBD2 (6 bases). This CDR3 region has 14 residues. CDR1 MNHEY and CDR2 SMNVEV come from the germline V gene (reference sequence). Trimming took 4 bases from V and 2 from J, leaving 12 bases between them. CDR3 DNA sequence: TGTGCCAGCAGTTACGGGAGAGCAACCTACGAGCAGTACTTC. Translation gives CASSYGRATYEQYF.

The rearrangement uses TRBV4-1 and TRBJ2-5; 7 bases agree with TRBD1. This CDR3 has 15 residues. From germline, CDR1 is MGHRA and CDR2 YSYEKL. Trimming took 5 bases from V and 5 from J; bases not matched to a gene: 11. The DNA for the CDR3 is TGCGCCAGCAGCGAGGGGGCAGGGGAGAGGGAGACCCAGTACTTC. This encodes CASSEGAGERETQYF.

This chain uses TRBV15 with TRBJ2-5; 8 nucleotides line up with TRBD1. V shed 8 bases and J 2 bases; nucleotides not matched to a gene: 1. CDR1 and CDR2 (germline): LNHNV, YYDKDF (reference sequence). The CDR3 has 12 amino acids. The CDR3, as DNA: TGTGCCACCGGGACAGGACAAGAGACCCAGTACTTC. Translation gives CATGTGQETQYF.

The CDR3 DNA sequence: TGTGCCACCAGCAGATCCAGAGACTCCTCTGGGGCCAACGTCCTGACTTTC. This gives the protein CATSRSRDSSGANVLTF. This chain connects TRBV15 to TRBJ2-6; D gene ambiguous. The germline V gene encodes CDR1 LNHNV and CDR2 YYDKDF (reference sequence). The CDR3 runs to 17 residues. The V gene lost 2 bases and the J gene lost 0 bases, with 11 bases spanning the gap. Combining the CDR3 with reference TRBV15 and TRBJ2-6 gives the whole variable domain DAMVIQNPRYQVTQFGKPVTLSCSQTLNHNVMYWYQQKSSQAPKLLFHYYDKDFNNEADTPDNFQSRRPNTSFCFLDIRSPGLGDTAMYLCATSRSRDSSGANVLTFGAGSRLTVL.

V is TRBV19 and J is TRBJ2-1, with TRBD1 matching over 10 bases. The J segment lost 9 bases and the V segment lost 7 bases, leaving 12 bases of the junction unmatched. The CDR3 is 15 amino acids. Germline V gene lookup returns CDR1 LNHDA and CDR2 SQIVND (reference sequence). CDR3 loop: CASNYETGGAGEQFF. Written as DNA, the CDR3 is TGTGCCAGTAATTATGAGACAGGGGGCGCGGGTGAGCAGTTCTTC.

The J gene is TRBJ2-5, the V gene TRBV14; D is undetermined. V was clipped by 0 bases and J by 3 bases, with 11 bases between them. Germline assignment: CDR1 SGHDN and CDR2 FVKESK. The CDR3 length is 15 residues. The CDR3 sequence: CASSQEGSPKETQYF. The CDR3 DNA is TGTGCCAGCAGCCAAGAGGGCTCGCCAAAAGAGACCCAGTACTTC. Full variable domain (rest looked up from reference TRBV14 and TRBJ2-5): EAGVTQFPSHSVIEKGQTVTLRCDPISGHDNLYWYRRVMGKEIKFLLHFVKESKQDESGMPNNRFLAERTGGTYSTLKVQPAELEDSGVYFCASSQEGSPKETQYFGPGTRLLVL.

This clone was detected only once. The gene calls are TRBV11-2 and TRBJ2-6; tentative D call: TRBD2 (5 bases). Trimming cost V 2 bases and J 4 bases, with 9 bases left between them. This CDR3 has 15 amino acids. Per germline, CDR1 SGHAT and CDR2 FQNNGV. The CDR3 region has the DNA TGTGCCAGCAGCTTACGGGAAACGGGGGCCAACGTCCTGACTTTC. This codes for CASSLRETGANVLTF. Together with reference TRBV11-2 and TRBJ2-6, the CDR3 gives the full variable domain: EAGVAQSPRYKIIEKRQSVAFWCNPISGHATLYWYQQILGQGPKLLIQFQNNGVVDDSQLPKDRFSAERLKGVDSTLKIQPAKLEDSAVYLCASSLRETGANVLTFGAGSRLTVL.

The genes are TRBV2 and TRBJ1-5; 7 bases line up with TRBD1. In germline, CDR1 is SNHLY, CDR2 FYNNEI. The CDR3 loop spans 14 amino acids. V shed 8 bases, J shed 0 bases, and the junction held 4 bases outside the gene matches. CDR3 in amino acids: CASARDSSNQPQHF. CDR3 coding DNA: TGTGCCAGCGCCCGGGACAGTAGCAATCAGCCCCAGCATTTT.

The V gene is TRBV2, the J gene TRBJ2-5; D may be TRBD2 (6 bases). Per germline, CDR1 SNHLY and CDR2 FYNNEI. Trimming took 8 bases from V and 2 from J, leaving 12 bases between them. This CDR3 is built from 13 residues. The DNA for the CDR3 is TGTGCCAGCCTAAAGGAGGGGCAAGAGACCCAGTACTTC. Residues: CASLKEGQETQYF.

The genes are TRBV28 and TRBJ2-5, with TRBD1 as a possible D gene (6 bases). Trimming shortened V by 8 bases and J by 4 bases, and 14 bases separated the two germline ends. The CDR3 is made up of 13 amino acids. The germline V gene has CDR1 MDHEN and CDR2 SYDVKM. Here the CDR3 reads CASSGQGGETQYF. CDR3 in DNA: TGTGCCAGCTCTGGACAAGGGGGAGAGACCCAGTACTTC.

The V gene is TRBV10-3, the J gene TRBJ1-5; 7 bases are a match to TRBD1. Trimming removed 10 bases from V and 3 bases from J; junction bases left unmatched: 6. The CDR3 covers 13 residues. Germline CDR1 is ENHRY and CDR2 is SYGVKD. As DNA, the CDR3 is TGTGCCACCCGGGACAGCACCAATCAGCCCCAGCATTTT. This sequence encodes CATRDSTNQPQHF.

The genes are TRBV5-4 and TRBJ1-2; a weak D match, TRBD1 (5 bases). Per germline, CDR1 SGHNT and CDR2 YYREEE (reference sequence). The CDR3 covers 14 residues. The V gene lost 0 bases and the J gene lost 3 bases, with 9 bases spanning the gap. CDR3 nucleotides: TGTGCCAGCAGCTTGGGGACACGATACTATGGCTACACCTTC. It specifies CASSLGTRYYGYTF.

This rearrangement joins TRBV19 to TRBJ1-2; tentative D call: TRBD1 (6 bases). Germline V CDR1 and CDR2: LNHDA, SQIVND (reference sequence). V was cut by 6 bases and J by 0 bases, with 14 bases left in between. The CDR3 extends over 15 amino acids. In nucleotides, the CDR3 is TGTGCCAGTAGAAGGACAGCTTATCCTAACTATGGCTACACCTTC. It is translated as CASRRTAYPNYGYTF.

Concerning this clone: Germline and junction disagree at one end, which may indicate a read error. This chain links TRBV6-5 with TRBJ2-1; 7 nucleotides match TRBD2. Germline assignment: CDR1 MNHEY and CDR2 SVGAGI. CDR3 length: 15 residues. This CDR3 is CASSDSSGSYNEQFF. The DNA of the CDR3 is TGTGCCAGCAGTGACTCTAGCGGCTCCTACAATGAGCAGTTCTTC.

The V gene is TRBV28, the J gene TRBJ1-5; 8 bases match TRBD1. The germline gives CDR1 MDHEN, CDR2 SYDVKM. J was trimmed by 3 bases and V by 5 bases; bases with no gene match: 9. CDR3 length: 16 residues. This CDR3 is CASSPRTGYDNQPQHF. CDR3 nucleotides: TGTGCCAGCAGTCCACGGACAGGGTATGACAATCAGCCCCAGCATTTT.

The chain has TRBV6-6 and TRBJ1-1, with D possibly being TRBD1 (5 bases). Germline CDR1 is MNHNY and CDR2 is SVGAGI (reference sequence). CDR3 length: 14 residues. V shed 7 bases and J shed 4 bases, with 16 bases lying between them. The CDR3 coding sequence is TGTGCCAGCACCTTAACAGGTAGTGGCACTGAAGCTTTCTTT. Protein sequence: CASTLTGSGTEAFF.

The table lists this clone with a count of one. The rearrangement joins TRBV27 to TRBJ2-6; perhaps TRBD2 as D (5 bases). In germline, CDR1 is MNHEY, CDR2 SMNVEV (reference sequence). The CDR3 has 15 residues. Trimming stripped 4 bases from V and 0 bases from J, with 7 bases between. The CDR3 nucleotides are TGTGCCAGCAGTTCTCGGGGCTCTGGGGCCAACGTCCTGACTTTC. Translating it yields CASSSRGSGANVLTF. The variable domain in full, completed from reference TRBV27 and TRBJ2-6, reads EAQVTQNPRYLITVTGKKLTVTCSQNMNHEYMSWYRQDPGLGLRQIYYSMNVEVTDKGDVPEGYKVSRKEKRNFPLILESPSPNQTSLYFCASSSRGSGANVLTFGAGSRLTVL.

The chain combines TRBV28 with TRBJ2-1, with TRBD2 matching 10 bases. Germline assignment: CDR1 MDHEN and CDR2 SYDVKM. The CDR3 has 16 amino acids. After removal of 2 bases from V and 6 bases from J, the junction contained 7 bases not matched to a gene. The CDR3 DNA is TGTGCCAGCAGTTTAAATCTAGCGGGAGTTTTCAATGAGCAGTTCTTC. The encoded protein is CASSLNLAGVFNEQFF. Filled out from reference TRBV28 and TRBJ2-1, the complete variable domain reads DVKVTQSSRYLVKRTGEKVFLECVQDMDHENMFWYRQDPGLGLRLIYFSYDVKMKEKGDIPEGYSVSREKKERFSLILESASTNQTSMYLCASSLNLAGVFNEQFFGPGTRLTVL.